The 13 T cell receptor beta chains presented below share a single source sample, sequenced in a study of blood T cell repertoires in COVID-19. Clones were sequenced by immunoSEQ multiplex PCR, and TCRdb holds only the in-frame ones, with some missing. The sample gives 200,000 to 250,000 clones, 70% to 85% of which show up once; approximately 1.8% is in the top ten. Sequencing input: PBMCs or T cells enriched from blood (not recorded which). These receptors came from a man aged 55 to 70 who had recovered from COVID-19.

This chain uses TRBV9 with TRBJ1-1; no firm D call. The CDR3 contains 14 residues. V dropped 2 bases and J dropped 3 bases, with 11 bases sitting between them. Germline lookup yields CDR1 SGDLS and CDR2 YYNGEE. This CDR3 is CASSVVPDYTEAFF. The CDR3, as DNA: TGTGCCAGCAGCGTCGTCCCGGACTACACTGAAGCTTTCTTT.

The chain combines TRBV3-1 (or the pseudogene TRBV3-2) with TRBJ2-5, with D possibly matching TRBD2 (5 bases). The CDR3 is made up of 15 amino acids. Germline V gene data show CDR1 as LGHDT and CDR2 as YNNKEL (reference sequence). The ends were cut back, 6 bases at V and 5 bases at J, with 19 bases in the middle. The CDR3 region has the DNA TGTGCCAGCAGTCTCACCGCCGCTCCGGGGGAGACCCAGTACTTC. Its translation is CASSLTAAPGETQYF.

V is TRBV5-4 and J is TRBJ2-1; D possibly corresponds to TRBD2 (6 bases). The ends were cut back, 2 bases at V and 2 bases at J, with 8 bases in the middle. This CDR3 spans 14 amino acids. CDR1 is SGHNT and CDR2 is YYREEE in the germline V gene (reference sequence). The CDR3 loop reads CASSFWGAYNEQFF. The CDR3 DNA is TGTGCCAGCAGCTTCTGGGGGGCCTACAATGAGCAGTTCTTC.

The chain joins TRBV5-1 to TRBJ1-2, with 11 bases that match TRBD1. In germline, CDR1 is SGHRS, CDR2 YFSETQ. V trimming: 2 bases; J trimming: 8 bases; junction bases outside the gene matches: 5. The CDR3 has 14 amino acids. The DNA of the CDR3 is TGCGCCAGCAGCTTCGGGACAGGGGGAGACGGCTACACCTTC. It is translated as CASSFGTGGDGYTF.

This clone was picked up one time. The chain is built from TRBV19 and TRBJ1-6; D not resolved. Trimming removed 6 bases at V and 1 base at J, with 7 bases between. This CDR3 spans 14 amino acids. CDR1 LNHDA and CDR2 SQIVND come from the germline V gene (reference sequence). CDR3 nucleotides: TGTGCCAGTAGATCGGGTTCCTATAATTCACCCCTCCACTTT. Protein product: CASRSGSYNSPLHF.

This clone was recorded only once. The chain combines TRBV6-5 with TRBJ2-3; D is perhaps TRBD1 (6 bases). The CDR3 has 14 amino acids. Looked up from germline, CDR1 is MNHEY and CDR2 is SVGAGI. Trimming removed 6 bases at V and 2 bases at J, with 12 bases between. CDR3 coding DNA: TGTGCCAGCAGGCCGGGACACCCCACAGATACGCAGTATTTT. Translated, it gives CASRPGHPTDTQYF.

V and J are TRBV12-5 and TRBJ2-7; D remains ambiguous. The germline V and J ends were trimmed by 6 bases and 0 bases, with 15 bases remaining between them. Germline CDR1 LGHNT, CDR2 FRNRAP. The CDR3 runs 15 residues. CDR3 residues: CASGRSMGVSYEQYF. The CDR3 DNA sequence: TGTGCTAGTGGCCGATCCATGGGCGTCTCCTACGAGCAGTACTTC.

This clone was seen more than once but under ten times. V and J are TRBV6-2 or TRBV6-3 and TRBJ2-7, with D perhaps TRBD2 (5 bases). CDR3 length: 14 amino acids. The V end was cut by 2 bases, the J end by 7 bases, with 15 bases between. CDR1 MNHEY and CDR2 SVGEGT come from the germline V gene. Here the CDR3 reads CASSYQARVWEQYF. DNA of the CDR3: TGTGCCAGCAGTTACCAGGCGAGGGTCTGGGAGCAGTACTTC.

The chain uses TRBV12-3 or TRBV12-4 and TRBJ1-2; D possibly corresponds to TRBD1 (6 bases). The CDR3 spans 13 residues. Trimming took 8 bases from V and 3 from J, leaving 13 bases between them. CDR3 nucleotide sequence: TGTGCCAGCGCCCCCGGGACACACTATGGCTACACCTTC. Amino acid sequence: CASAPGTHYGYTF.

This clone was seen a handful of times. V and J are TRBV9 and TRBJ1-1, with 9 bases aligning to TRBD1. The CDR3 covers 16 residues. V dropped 3 bases and J dropped 0; count of bases not matched to a gene: 6. In germline, CDR1 is SGDLS, CDR2 YYNGEE. The DNA for the CDR3 is TGTGCCAGCAGCGCCCCGGGACAGGGATTGAACACTGAAGCTTTCTTT. Amino acid sequence: CASSAPGQGLNTEAFF.

The genes are TRBV9 and TRBJ2-3; D uncertain. Germline-derived CDR1 and CDR2 are SGDLS and YYNGEE. The CDR3 is made up of 12 amino acids. V dropped 3 bases and J dropped 9 bases, with 11 bases sitting between them. CDR3 coding DNA: TGTGCCAGCAGCGGGCGAGGTCGGACGCAGTATTTT. Translation gives CASSGRGRTQYF. The full variable domain, with the rest looked up from reference TRBV9 and TRBJ2-3, is DSGVTQTPKHLITATGQRVTLRCSPRSGDLSVYWYQQSLDQGLQFLIQYYNGEERAKGNILERFSAQQFPDLHSELNLSSLELGDSALYFCASSGRGRTQYFGPGTRLTVL.

The gene calls are TRBV27 and TRBJ2-7, with 7 positions matching TRBD1. The V segment lost 5 bases and the J segment 6 bases; nucleotides outside the gene matches: 7. The CDR3 has 13 amino acids. CDR1 MNHEY and CDR2 SMNVEV come from the germline V gene (reference sequence). CDR3 sequence reads: CASSRQGDSEQYF. The CDR3 coding sequence is TGTGCCAGCAGTAGGCAGGGGGACAGCGAGCAGTACTTC.

The chain is built from TRBV7-9 and TRBJ1-3, with D possibly matching TRBD1 (5 bases). CDR3 length equals 17 residues. V was cut by 1 base and J by 0 bases, with 13 bases left in between. Germline CDR1 SEHNR, CDR2 FQNEAQ (reference sequence). CDR3 residues: CASSLGASGRSGNTIYF. The CDR3 nucleotides are TGTGCCAGCAGCTTAGGGGCGTCAGGGCGCTCTGGAAACACCATATATTTT.